This section outlines one T cell receptor beta chain sequence together with its context. CDR1 is MNHNY, CDR2 SVGAGI, per germline (reference sequence). J lost 6 bases, V lost 7 bases, and 11 bases had no gene match. CDR3 length: 15 amino acids. As originally analysed: Nucleated cell counts were estimated from reference gene primer amplification. Assay used: immunoSEQ multiplex PCR; TCRdb lists only in-frame clones, some missing. V and J calls and clone size are given by that table; D and trimming were obtained from the DNA. This sample carries about 49,000 clones, about 63% of them seen once, and the ten largest clones take 8.5% to 9%. These data belong to a study of blood T cell repertoires in COVID-19. Study information: T cells, B-cell-depleted T cells, or PBMCs supplied cDNA or gDNA.

V usage is TRBV6-6 and J usage is TRBJ2-3; 9 nucleotides agree with TRBD2. The sequenced sample was peripheral blood. The source is a woman between 65 and 79 years old with acute or convalescent COVID-19. CDR3 nucleotide sequence: TGTGCCAGCACCGCTGTGGGACTAGCCGACGATACGCAGTATTTT. It encodes CASTAVGLADDTQYF.